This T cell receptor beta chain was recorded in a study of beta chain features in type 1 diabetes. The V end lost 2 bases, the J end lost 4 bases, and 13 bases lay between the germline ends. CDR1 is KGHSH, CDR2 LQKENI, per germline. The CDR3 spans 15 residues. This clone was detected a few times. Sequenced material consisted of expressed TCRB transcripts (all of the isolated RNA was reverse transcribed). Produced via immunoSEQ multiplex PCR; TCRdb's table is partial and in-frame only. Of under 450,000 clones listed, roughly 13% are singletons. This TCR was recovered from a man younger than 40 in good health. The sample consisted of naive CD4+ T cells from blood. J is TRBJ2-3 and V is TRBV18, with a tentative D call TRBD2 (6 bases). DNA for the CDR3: TGTGCCAGCTCACCAGTCGTAGGACTACCAGATACGCAGTATTTT. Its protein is CASSPVVGLPDTQYF.